A single sample is the source of the 26 T cell receptor beta chains below, sequenced in a study of blood T cells in healthy people across ages. For the second PCR, which ran for about 7 to 12 cycles, a sample-barcoded 5' primer and a J-beta primer mix were used. MiXCR, run by TCRdb on the 5' RACE reads, gives a single entry per CDR3 protein. This repertoire shows about 800,000 distinct CDR3 sequences, 20% to 25% found once; its top ten account for under 4.5%. In addition, the sample was reused for a study of T cells of mothers and their children.

Sequencing used blood. These receptors were collected from a boy aged 5 to 17 in good health.

This clonotype occurred a few times. This chain joins TRBV7-9 and TRBJ2-7, with 9 bases identical to TRBD1. This CDR3 region has 14 residues. CDR1 and CDR2 (germline): SEHNR, FQNEAQ (reference sequence). Trimming cost V 5 bases and J 4 bases; bases outside gene matches: 6. DNA of the CDR3: TGTGCCAGCAGCCCCCGGACAGGGGAGTACGAGCAGTACTTC. It encodes CASSPRTGEYEQYF.

This clonotype was recorded once. The CDR3 DNA sequence: TGTGCCAGCAGTTTAGGACGAGGGACAGGGGGCTACCAAGAGACCCAGTACTTC. Translation gives CASSLGRGTGGYQETQYF. The rearrangement links TRBV28 to TRBJ2-5; TRBD1 aligns across 12 bases. This CDR3 is built from 18 residues. In germline, CDR1 is MDHEN, CDR2 SYDVKM. Germline trimming cut 2 bases from V and 0 bases from J; bases unmatched to any gene: 7.

This chain uses TRBV28 with TRBJ1-5; TRBD1 might be the D (6 bases). Trimming left V 6 bases short and J 4 bases short, with 16 bases between. Germline lookup yields CDR1 MDHEN and CDR2 SYDVKM. This CDR3 has 15 residues. The chain's CDR3 is CASRTPRTENQPQHF. CDR3 sequence (DNA): TGTGCCAGCAGGACTCCTAGGACAGAGAATCAGCCCCAGCATTTT.

The sample holds a few counts of this clonotype. The V and J genes are TRBV6-2 or TRBV6-3 and TRBJ2-7; D is unresolved. Trimming pared 5 bases from V and 2 bases from J, leaving 13 bases between. The CDR3 is made up of 14 amino acids. Germline values: CDR1 MNHEY, CDR2 SVGEGT. The DNA for the CDR3 is TGTGCCAGCAGTGATCAGGCCTTTCCCTACGAGCAGTACTTC. Translated, it gives CASSDQAFPYEQYF.

This clonotype was observed a few times. V is TRBV20-1 and J is TRBJ2-5; TRBD2 aligns across 13 bases. The CDR3 contains 15 residues. CDR1 and CDR2 (germline): DFQATT, SNEGSKA (reference sequence). The V gene end was trimmed by 1 base and the J gene end by 9 bases; junction bases not matched to a gene: 8. CDR3 in amino acids: CSARAEGLAGDSQYF. The CDR3 bases are TGCAGTGCTAGAGCAGAAGGACTAGCGGGGGATTCCCAGTACTTC.

This clonotype has ten or more counts. This chain links TRBV3-1 with TRBJ2-7; tentative D call: TRBD1 (6 bases). The V end was cut by 4 bases, the J end by 3 bases, with 16 bases between. This CDR3 spans 15 amino acids. Looked up from germline, CDR1 is LGHDT and CDR2 is YNNKEL (reference sequence). CDR3 nucleotide sequence: TGTGCCAGCAGCCTGGGGCCAGGGGCAATCTACGAGCAGTACTTC. This codes for CASSLGPGAIYEQYF.

V and J are TRBV6-2 or TRBV6-3 and TRBJ2-5; D remains unclear. CDR3 length equals 13 residues. The V end lost 2 bases, the J end lost 3 bases, and 7 bases lay between the germline ends. Germline CDR1 MNHEY, CDR2 SVGEGT. CDR3 coding DNA: TGTGCCAGCAGTTACCTAGTGGAAGAGACCCAGTACTTC. Protein sequence: CASSYLVEETQYF.

The chain is built from TRBV18 and TRBJ1-2; TRBD1 aligns across 10 bases. CDR1 and CDR2 (germline): KGHSH, LQKENI. V lost 5 bases and J lost 3; bases outside the gene matches: 3. The CDR3 contains 14 residues. The CDR3 spells CASSEDRGDYGYTF. The CDR3 region has the DNA TGTGCCAGCTCAGAGGACAGGGGGGACTATGGCTACACCTTC.

This clonotype turned up a few times. One end of the junction is discordant with germline, which a read error may explain. The V call is TRBV5-1, the J call TRBJ2-6, with D possibly called TRBD1 or TRBD2 (6 bases each). CDR3 size: 18 residues. The V gene's germline CDR1 is SGHRS and CDR2 YFSETQ. The CDR3 region is CASSKGGRSISGTNVLTF. The CDR3 nucleotides are TGCGCCAGCAGCAAGGGGGGACGCTCCATCTCTGGGACCAACGTCCTGACTTTC.

In this sample, this clonotype turned up a few times. The chain joins TRBV7-2 to TRBJ2-7; unclear D gene. Trimming left V 5 bases short and J 6 bases short, with 8 bases between. This CDR3 is 11 amino acids long. The germline gives CDR1 SGHTA, CDR2 FQGNSA. For the CDR3, the DNA is TGTGCCAGCAGCCTAATGGGCGAGCAGTACTTC. Residues: CASSLMGEQYF.

This CDR3 is CAGRLAGTDTQYF. CDR3 nucleotide sequence: TGTGCCGGTCGACTAGCGGGAACGGATACGCAGTATTTT. This chain uses TRBV6-2 or TRBV6-3 with TRBJ2-3; 11 bases match TRBD2. Trimming removed 11 bases from V and 6 bases from J; junction bases left unmatched: 7. CDR3 length equals 13 residues. Germline V gene lookup returns CDR1 MNHEY and CDR2 SVGEGT.

This clonotype showed up many times. V usage is TRBV24-1 and J usage is TRBJ2-1; 12 bases align to TRBD2. The germline CDR1 and CDR2 sequences are KGHDR and SFDVKD. Trimming took 12 bases from V and 4 from J; bases not matched to a gene: 3. The length of the CDR3 is 13 residues. CDR3 bases: TGTGCCGCCGGGACTAGCGGGTACAATGAGCAGTTCTTC. Translation gives CAAGTSGYNEQFF.

V gene TRBV28 combines with J gene TRBJ2-3; no definite D call. V was trimmed by 1 base and J by 4 bases, leaving 9 bases between them. Germline loops: CDR1 MDHEN, CDR2 SYDVKM. There are 14 residues in the CDR3. The CDR3 loop is CASSLLDYPDTQYF. The CDR3 DNA reads TGTGCCAGCAGTTTATTGGATTACCCAGATACGCAGTATTTT.

A single count supports this clonotype. This chain joins TRBV2 and TRBJ2-1, with a possible D match to TRBD2 (5 bases). This CDR3 region has 17 residues. Germline V lookup: CDR1 SNHLY, CDR2 FYNNEI. Trimming removed 1 base from V and 2 bases from J, with 15 bases in between. The DNA of the CDR3 is TGTGCCAGCAGTGAAGAAGTCCTAGGAGGCACCTACAATGAGCAGTTCTTC. Encoded protein: CASSEEVLGGTYNEQFF.

This chain connects TRBV20-1 to TRBJ1-1, with 7 bases aligning to TRBD1. Germline V gene lookup returns CDR1 DFQATT and CDR2 SNEGSKA (reference sequence). V trimming: 6 bases; J trimming: 0 bases; junction bases outside the gene matches: 13. There are 16 residues in the CDR3. The CDR3 region has the DNA TGCAGTGCCACTGACAGGGACCGACGCATGAACACTGAAGCTTTCTTT. It specifies CSATDRDRRMNTEAFF.

There are a few counts of this clonotype. The chain combines TRBV4-1 with TRBJ1-2; D is unclear. The V end lost 0 bases, the J end lost 4 bases, and 15 bases lay between the germline ends. From germline, CDR1 is MGHRA and CDR2 YSYEKL. The CDR3 has 16 amino acids. Written as DNA, the CDR3 is TGCGCCAGCAGCCAAGAATTAGGCAAGCAGAGCTATGGCTACACCTTC. Translated: CASSQELGKQSYGYTF.

This rearrangement joins TRBV29-1 to TRBJ2-5, with TRBD2 identical over 8 bases. The DNA matches TRBJ2-1 better at its end, which makes the J call doubtful. The CDR3 runs 12 residues. The germline V gene encodes CDR1 SQVTM and CDR2 ANQGSEA. The CDR3 reads CSVAAGGYEQFF. The CDR3 DNA follows: TGCAGCGTTGCCGCGGGAGGTTACGAGCAGTTCTTC.

This clonotype was detected a few times. The chain couples TRBV24-1 to TRBJ1-4; D is unresolved. Trimming left V 1 base short and J 5 bases short, with 1 base between. The germline CDR1 and CDR2 sequences are KGHDR and SFDVKD. CDR3 length: 12 residues. CDR3 nucleotides: TGTGCCACCAGTGATTTAAATGAAAAACTGTTTTTT. As protein: CATSDLNEKLFF.

The rearrangement links TRBV20-1 to TRBJ1-2, with D possibly being TRBD1 (5 bases). Trimming shortened V by 4 bases and J by 14 bases, and 17 bases separated the two germline ends. From germline, CDR1 is DFQATT and CDR2 SNEGSKA (reference sequence). The CDR3 is 11 amino acids. The CDR3 protein is CSAKPPGRRTF. The CDR3 DNA is TGCAGTGCTAAGCCACCAGGGAGACGGACCTTC.

This clonotype was counted a few times. The chain's CDR3 is CASSLVARGTEAFF. The CDR3 coding sequence is TGTGCCAGCAGCTTGGTGGCTCGGGGCACTGAAGCTTTCTTT. The gene calls are TRBV7-2 and TRBJ1-1; D remains ambiguous. The CDR3 loop spans 14 amino acids. The V end lost 3 bases, the J end lost 4 bases, and 12 bases lay between the germline ends. CDR1 is SGHTA and CDR2 is FQGNSA in the germline V gene. The complete variable domain, with remaining parts taken from reference TRBV7-2 and TRBJ1-1, reads GAGVSQSPSNKVTEKGKDVELRCDPISGHTALYWYRQSLGQGLEFLIYFQGNSAPDKSGLPSDRFSAERTGGSVSTLTIQRTQQEDSAVYLCASSLVARGTEAFFGQGTRLTVV.

The chain has TRBV18 and TRBJ2-2; D remains unclear. Between the trimmed V and J ends, which lost 8 bases and 7 bases, there was a span of 11 bases. This CDR3 contains 12 residues. The germline CDR1 and CDR2 sequences are KGHSH and LQKENI. CDR3 DNA sequence: TGTGCCAGCGCCCTGGGGAACGGGGAGCTGTTTTTT. Encoded protein: CASALGNGELFF.

This clonotype was picked up a small number of times. V usage is TRBV7-2 and J usage is TRBJ2-3; D gene unclear. CDR1 and CDR2 from the germline V gene are SGHTA and FQGNSA. V was cut by 1 base and J by 3 bases, with 8 bases left in between. This CDR3 comprises 14 residues. The CDR3 DNA reads TGTGCCAGCAGCTTAGTCGCCAGAACAGATACGCAGTATTTT. Translated, it gives CASSLVARTDTQYF.

As to this clonotype: Its ends do not fully match the called genes, so a read error is possible. V is TRBV6-5 and J is TRBJ2-5; 7 bases fit TRBD1. The CDR3 consists of 15 residues. Germline lookup yields CDR1 MNHEY and CDR2 SVGAGI. Here the CDR3 DNA reads TGTGCCAGCAGTACGCCGACAGGGCCTGGAGAGACTCAGTACTTC. This translates into CASSTPTGPGETQYF.

This clonotype was detected once. The chain recombines TRBV20-1 with TRBJ2-5, with 11 positions matching TRBD2. The J call may be mistaken, given a closer DNA end match to TRBJ2-7. Germline CDR1 is DFQATT and CDR2 is SNEGSKA (reference sequence). This CDR3 spans 14 amino acids. CDR3 nucleotides: TGCAGTTCAGTACTAGCGGGGGCAGCCTACGAGCAGTACTTC. This gives the protein CSSVLAGAAYEQYF.

J is TRBJ1-3 and V is TRBV7-9; no firm D call. The CDR3 runs 16 residues. Germline assignment: CDR1 SEHNR and CDR2 FQNEAQ (reference sequence). V lost 5 bases and J 1 base, leaving 15 bases between the germline ends. As DNA, the CDR3 is TGTGCCAGCAGCGAGAGACGGGGAATTTCTGGAAACACCATATATTTT. Its translation: CASSERRGISGNTIYF.

The sample holds a few counts of this clonotype. V usage is TRBV5-1 and J usage is TRBJ1-1, with D possibly matching TRBD1 (6 bases). V was shortened by 7 bases and J by 4 bases, with 23 bases between the two germline ends. Germline V gene lookup returns CDR1 SGHRS and CDR2 YFSETQ. The CDR3 is made up of 16 amino acids. Here the CDR3 DNA reads TGCGCCAGCCAAACAGGGACTGCAATTAGTGGCACTGAAGCTTTCTTT. Translating gives CASQTGTAISGTEAFF.